This T cell receptor beta chain was sequenced for a study of T cell clones after liver transplantation. The V and J ends lost 7 bases and 2 bases respectively, with 12 bases between them. The V gene's germline CDR1 is MNHNS and CDR2 SASEGT. This CDR3 comprises 13 residues. Some clones are missing from TCRdb's copy, which holds only in-frame ones; the method was immunoSEQ multiplex PCR. This table has about 21,000 clones, approximately 93% appearing once. The chain combines TRBV6-1 with TRBJ2-7; D is unclear. The receptor was isolated from a human patient who received a liver transplant. Some T cells may arise from the graft donor. The input for sequencing was CD8+ T cells from blood, taken less than 27 months after liver transplant. The CDR3 spells CASTESIPYEQYF. The CDR3 DNA reads TGTGCCAGCACCGAGTCTATCCCCTACGAGCAGTACTTC.